The 9 T cell receptor beta chains reported below all come from one sample, sequenced in a study of post-analysis software for immune sequencing data. These receptors lack a known antigen. Unique molecular identifiers featured in each of the TCR beta cDNA libraries. TCRdb called the PCR reads again in MiXCR, with one record for every CDR3 protein. The sample includes a few hundred thousand distinct CDR3 sequences, approximately 33% of them seen just once. Study-wide results and limits: Compared with controls, patients had more of about 5 TRBV segments, including TRBV5-6, TRBV5-1 and TRBV20-1.

Sample: blood. All receptors come from a girl between 5 and 17 years old with multiple sclerosis.

The chain is built from TRBV2 and TRBJ2-5; D unclear. CDR1 and CDR2 from the germline V gene are SNHLY and FYNNEI. This CDR3 has 16 residues. V was pared by 0 bases and J by 1 base, with 12 bases between. CDR3 nucleotides: TGTGCCAGCAGTGAAGCGCTTCGAGGCAGCCAAGAGACCCAGTACTTC. Amino acids: CASSEALRGSQETQYF.

This clonotype appeared a few times. The rearrangement links TRBV5-6 to TRBJ2-1; D perhaps matches TRBD1 (5 bases). V lost 2 bases and J lost 4, with 16 bases in between. Germline CDR1 reads SGHDT; CDR2 reads YYEEEE. This CDR3 spans 16 amino acids. The CDR3 DNA reads as TGTGCCAGCAGCTTCAAACAAGGGGCAGATTACAATGAGCAGTTCTTC. Residues: CASSFKQGADYNEQFF.

CDR3 residues: CASSFRLAGGEQYF. DNA for the CDR3: TGTGCCAGCAGTTTCCGGTTAGCGGGGGGCGAGCAGTACTTC. The chain uses TRBV12-3 or TRBV12-4 and TRBJ2-7, with TRBD2 matching over 10 bases. Trimming at V came to 3 bases and at J to 6 bases, leaving 5 bases not matched to a gene. This CDR3 spans 14 amino acids.

This chain links TRBV6-6 with TRBJ2-5, with 10 bases identical to TRBD2. The V gene end was trimmed by 5 bases and the J gene end by 4 bases; junction bases not matched to a gene: 7. The CDR3 contains 15 residues. Per the germline V gene, CDR1 is MNHNY and CDR2 is SVGAGI (reference sequence). The CDR3 region is CASSPQRGGTETQYF. In nucleotides, the CDR3 is TGTGCCAGCAGTCCACAGCGGGGGGGCACAGAGACCCAGTACTTC.

This clonotype was found many times. CDR3 sequence reads: CATRGTSGDNEQFF. The CDR3 DNA reads as TGTGCCACCAGGGGGACTAGCGGGGACAATGAGCAGTTCTTC. The chain has TRBV15 and TRBJ2-1; 13 bases match TRBD2. CDR3 size: 14 residues. V lost 6 bases, J lost 5 bases, and 1 base stayed unmatched. Germline-derived CDR1 and CDR2 are LNHNV and YYDKDF (reference sequence).

The gene calls are TRBV5-1 and TRBJ2-7, with D perhaps TRBD2 (5 bases). With 3 bases removed from V and 2 bases from J, the gap between germline ends came to 12 bases. The V gene's germline CDR1 is SGHRS and CDR2 YFSETQ. The CDR3 is made up of 14 amino acids. The CDR3 nucleotides read TGCGCCAGCAGCTCCCTGAGCGGTGCCTACGAGCAGTACTTC. Its translation is CASSSLSGAYEQYF. Full variable domain (outside the CDR3, taken from reference TRBV5-1 and TRBJ2-7): KAGVTQTPRYLIKTRGQQVTLSCSPISGHRSVSWYQQTPGQGLQFLFEYFSETQRNKGNFPGRFSGRQFSNSRSEMNVSTLELGDSALYLCASSSLSGAYEQYFGPGTRLTVT.

The sample holds a few counts of this clonotype. This rearrangement joins TRBV7-2 to TRBJ1-2, with 8 positions matching TRBD1. This CDR3 comprises 14 residues. V lost 6 bases to trimming and J lost 4 bases; unmatched junction nucleotides: 7. Per germline, CDR1 SGHTA and CDR2 FQGNSA. The CDR3 coding sequence is TGTGCCAGCAGTTTGGACAGGGCTAGCTATGGCTACACCTTC. This translates into CASSLDRASYGYTF.

This clonotype showed up just a few times. J is TRBJ2-7 and V is TRBV5-6; D could derive from TRBD1 or TRBD2 (5 bases each). V lost 4 bases and J 5 bases, leaving 16 bases between the germline ends. The CDR3 runs to 14 residues. Germline lookup yields CDR1 SGHDT and CDR2 YYEEEE. The CDR3 DNA sequence: TGTGCCAGCAGCCCGGCGGGCAGGGTCGACGAGCAGTACTTC. This translates into CASSPAGRVDEQYF.

The V and J genes are TRBV19 and TRBJ1-4; tentative D call: TRBD1 (5 bases). V was pared by 3 bases and J by 15 bases, with 14 bases between. The CDR3 runs 12 residues. The germline CDR1 and CDR2 sequences are LNHDA and SQIVND (reference sequence). CDR3 region: CASSIGGVGVFF. CDR3 coding DNA: TGTGCCAGTAGTATTGGAGGGGTCGGAGTGTTTTTT.